This T cell receptor (beta chain) derives from a study of vaccination and CD4 T cells after COVID-19. The overall study: Two doses of either BNT162b2 or mRNA-1273 vaccine were given to participants. For post-vaccine samples, collection took place a median about 75 days after dose two, ranging from 14 to 241. Overlapping SARS-CoV-2, HCoV-NL63, HCoV-OC43 and HCoV-229E spike peptides stimulated the cells.

In the case of this clonotype: What it binds is not known.

Scientists ran DNA taken from cultured CD4+ T cells through the Oncomine TCR Beta short-read assay for sequencing. TCRdb fed the PCR reads into MiXCR, producing one record per CDR3 protein. The table has under 25,000 distinct CDR3 sequences, about 21% seen once. Sample treatment: approximately 11-day PBMC culture with coronavirus spike peptide pools or control peptides (ViraFEST assay). Following expansion of antigen-specific T cells with peptide pools, ViraFEST then sequenced TCRs. CDR1 and CDR2 (germline): DFQATT, SNEGSKA (reference sequence). Trimming shortened V by 6 bases and J by 1 base, and 12 bases separated the two germline ends. The CDR3 covers 13 residues.

The source material was cultured CD4+ T cells from blood. The V call is TRBV20-1, the J call TRBJ1-2; a possible D gene is TRBD1 (5 bases). The sequence was obtained from a human donor with COVID-19. CDR3 in amino acids: CSAPSDNNYGYTF. DNA for the CDR3: TGCAGTGCCCCGTCGGACAATAACTATGGCTACACCTTC.